Following are 14 T cell receptor beta chains from one sample sequenced in a study of response to subunit inactivated influenza vaccine. TCRdb reprocessed the RT-PCR reads with MiXCR, giving one entry per CDR3 protein. In the table there are a few hundred thousand distinct CDR3 sequences, around 10% of which are singletons. The sample also formed part of further work on T cells expressing NK-cell markers. From that paper: The authors generated TCR beta cDNA through 5'RACE template switching with UMIs.

The sequencing here drew on PBMCs from blood, taken on the day of vaccination. The receptors here all came from a middle-aged man who received an inactivated influenza vaccine.

The V gene is TRBV5-1, the J gene TRBJ2-5; possible D gene TRBD2, 5 bases. The V gene's germline CDR1 is SGHRS and CDR2 YFSETQ. The V and J ends lost 0 bases and 6 bases respectively, with 12 bases between them. This CDR3 has 14 amino acids. The CDR3 is CASSLATGVKTQYF. The CDR3 nucleotides read TGCGCCAGCAGCTTGGCCACCGGGGTGAAGACCCAGTACTTC.

V is TRBV4-1 and J is TRBJ2-2, with D uncertain. V was cut by 6 bases and J by 7 bases, with 21 bases left in between. Germline lookup yields CDR1 MGHRA and CDR2 YSYEKL. The CDR3 has 16 residues. This CDR3 is CASRDFPDRDGGELFF. Written as DNA, the CDR3 is TGCGCCAGCAGAGACTTCCCGGACCGCGACGGCGGGGAGCTGTTTTTT.

This clonotype was observed a few times. The CDR3 protein is CAISGPFSFGRGRETQYF. The CDR3 region has the DNA TGTGCCATCTCTGGTCCCTTCAGCTTTGGCAGGGGGCGAGAGACCCAGTACTTC. The V call is TRBV11-1, the J call TRBJ2-5; 8 bases map to TRBD1. With 10 bases clipped from V and 4 bases from J, the junction kept 23 bases outside the gene matches. Germline V gene lookup returns CDR1 SGHAT and CDR2 FQDESV (reference sequence). This CDR3 is built from 18 residues.

In its sample, this clonotype was seen many times. V is TRBV20-1 and J is TRBJ2-5; TRBD2 matches 9 bases. Germline CDR1 and CDR2: DFQATT and SNEGSKA (reference sequence). This CDR3 contains 16 residues. V gave up 1 base and J gave up 1 base; unmatched junction bases: 7. The CDR3 sequence is CSARVRLAEAQETQYF. In DNA, the CDR3 is TGCAGTGCTAGAGTGCGACTAGCGGAAGCCCAAGAGACCCAGTACTTC.

The rearrangement uses TRBV29-1 and TRBJ2-1; D remains unclear. The V gene's germline CDR1 is SQVTM and CDR2 ANQGSEA. CDR3 length: 11 residues. Trimming took 4 bases from V and 3 from J, leaving 4 bases between them. This CDR3 reads CSVALYNEQFF. The CDR3 DNA follows: TGCAGCGTTGCACTCTACAATGAGCAGTTCTTC.

The table lists this clonotype with a few counts. This chain links TRBV28 with TRBJ1-6, with 9 bases identical to TRBD1. J was trimmed by 8 bases and V by 5 bases; bases with no gene match: 7. The CDR3 spans 15 residues. From germline, CDR1 is MDHEN and CDR2 SYDVKM. The CDR3: CASSRAQGADSPLHF. In DNA, the CDR3 is TGTGCCAGCAGTAGGGCACAGGGGGCGGATTCACCCCTCCACTTT.

This clonotype was seen a handful of times. V usage is TRBV6-2 or TRBV6-3 and J usage is TRBJ1-1, with a weak D call TRBD1 (6 bases). Germline V gene lookup returns CDR1 MNHEY and CDR2 SVGEGT. Trimming removed 0 bases from V and 2 bases from J, with 10 bases in between. The CDR3 sequence is 15 residues long. DNA of the CDR3: TGTGCCAGCAGTTACTCCGGGGGCTTTAACACTGAAGCTTTCTTT. It encodes CASSYSGGFNTEAFF.

V is TRBV29-1 and J is TRBJ2-3; D might be TRBD1 (5 bases). The CDR3 is 15 amino acids. Between the trimmed V and J ends, which lost 1 base and 0 bases, there was a span of 11 bases. CDR1 is SQVTM, CDR2 ANQGSEA, per germline. CDR3 DNA: TGCAGCGTTGAAGGAGACAGAGACAGCACAGATACGCAGTATTTT. Translation: CSVEGDRDSTDTQYF.

Many counts were recorded for this clonotype. This rearrangement joins TRBV12-3 or TRBV12-4 to TRBJ1-1; perhaps TRBD1 as D (5 bases). This CDR3 spans 13 amino acids. V gave up 6 bases and J gave up 1 base, with 9 bases separating them. This chain's CDR3 is CASSQTGNTEAFF. The CDR3 nucleotides read TGTGCCAGCAGCCAAACAGGGAACACTGAAGCTTTCTTT.

The chain joins TRBV4-2 to TRBJ1-6, with D possibly matching TRBD1 (5 bases). Germline CDR1 and CDR2: LGHNA and YNFKEQ. The CDR3 covers 17 residues. Trimming removed 2 bases from V and 7 bases from J, with 18 bases in between. CDR3 sequence (DNA): TGTGCCAGCAGCCAACCCATCCGGGGGACTTCCAATTCACCCCTCCACTTT. It specifies CASSQPIRGTSNSPLHF.

This clonotype was counted only a few times. The chain links TRBV11-2 to TRBJ2-5; tentatively, D is TRBD1 or TRBD2 (5 bases each). The CDR3 sequence is 14 residues long. CDR1 is SGHAT and CDR2 is FQNNGV in the germline V gene. V was trimmed by 4 bases and J by 7 bases, leaving 16 bases between them. The CDR3 coding sequence is TGTGCCAGCAGCTCGGGGACCTCGGTGGGGACCCAGTACTTC. It codes for CASSSGTSVGTQYF.

The sample holds a few counts of this clonotype. V and J are TRBV7-9 and TRBJ2-1; TRBD2 matches 12 bases. Germline values: CDR1 SEHNR, CDR2 FQNEAQ (reference sequence). V shed 5 bases and J 4 bases; nucleotides not matched to a gene: 6. The CDR3 runs to 16 residues. CDR3 in amino acids: CASSPTSGGHYNEQFF. CDR3 bases: TGTGCCAGCAGCCCTACTAGCGGGGGGCATTACAATGAGCAGTTCTTC.

This clonotype was counted only a few times. The rearrangement uses TRBV20-1 and TRBJ2-1; 7 bases are shared with TRBD2. The CDR3 sequence is 14 residues long. With V trimmed by 6 bases and J by 5 bases, 10 bases remained unmatched. Germline CDR1 reads DFQATT; CDR2 reads SNEGSKA (reference sequence). In DNA form, the CDR3 reads TGCAGTGCCCTCCGTGGAGCGGGAAACAATGAGCAGTTCTTC. Translation: CSALRGAGNNEQFF.

Note on this clonotype: Since a much larger clone is just one base distant, this may be a read error. The chain joins TRBV20-1 to TRBJ2-2; unclear D gene. Germline V CDR1 and CDR2: DFQATT, SNEGSKA (reference sequence). The length of the CDR3 is 12 residues. Trimming shortened V by 0 bases and J by 4 bases, and 3 bases separated the two germline ends. The CDR3 bases are TGCAGTGCTAGAGAGATCACCGGGGAGCTGTTTTTT. Translation gives CSAREITGELFF.